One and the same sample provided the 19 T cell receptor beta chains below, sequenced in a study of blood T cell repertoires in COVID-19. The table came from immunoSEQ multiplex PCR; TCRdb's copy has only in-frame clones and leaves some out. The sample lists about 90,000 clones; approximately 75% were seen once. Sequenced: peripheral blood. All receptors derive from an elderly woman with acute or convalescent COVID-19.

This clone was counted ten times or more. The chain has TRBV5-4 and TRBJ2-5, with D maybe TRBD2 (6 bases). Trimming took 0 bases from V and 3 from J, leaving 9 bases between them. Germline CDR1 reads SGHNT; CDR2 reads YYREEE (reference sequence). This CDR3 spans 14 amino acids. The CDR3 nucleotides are TGTGCCAGCAGCTTGGGTCCGGGGGAAGAGACCCAGTACTTC. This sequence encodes CASSLGPGEETQYF.

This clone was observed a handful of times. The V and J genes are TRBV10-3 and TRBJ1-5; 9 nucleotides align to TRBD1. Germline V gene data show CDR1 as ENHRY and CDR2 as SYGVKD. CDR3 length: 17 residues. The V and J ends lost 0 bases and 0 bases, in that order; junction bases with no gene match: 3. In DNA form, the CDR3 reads TGTGCCATCAGTGAGTCAGGGACAGGGCTTAGCAATCAGCCCCAGCATTTT. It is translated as CAISESGTGLSNQPQHF.

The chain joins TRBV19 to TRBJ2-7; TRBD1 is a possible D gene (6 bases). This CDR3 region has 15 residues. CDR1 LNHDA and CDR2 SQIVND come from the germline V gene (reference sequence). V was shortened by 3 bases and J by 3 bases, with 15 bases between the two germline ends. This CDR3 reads CASSIYRDTSYEQYF. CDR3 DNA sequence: TGTGCCAGTAGTATTTATCGGGACACCAGCTACGAGCAGTACTTC.

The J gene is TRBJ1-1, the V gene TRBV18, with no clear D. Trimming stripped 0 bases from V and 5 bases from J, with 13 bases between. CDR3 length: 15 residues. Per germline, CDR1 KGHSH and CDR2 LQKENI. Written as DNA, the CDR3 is TGTGCCAGCTCACCACCAGGGAGCCTTAGGACTGAAGCTTTCTTT. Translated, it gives CASSPPGSLRTEAFF.

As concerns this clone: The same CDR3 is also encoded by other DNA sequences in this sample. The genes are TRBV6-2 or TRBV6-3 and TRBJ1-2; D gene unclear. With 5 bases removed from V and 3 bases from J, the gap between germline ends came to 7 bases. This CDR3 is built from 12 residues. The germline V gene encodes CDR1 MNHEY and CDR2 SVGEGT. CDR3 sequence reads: CASSLGDYGYTF. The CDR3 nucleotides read TGTGCCAGCAGTCTCGGGGACTATGGCTACACCTTC.

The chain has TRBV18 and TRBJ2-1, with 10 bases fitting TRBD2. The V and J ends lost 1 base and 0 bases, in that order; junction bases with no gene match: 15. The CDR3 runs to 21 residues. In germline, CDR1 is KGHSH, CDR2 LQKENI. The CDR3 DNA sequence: TGTGCCAGCTCACCACGATATGGCGGTAGCGGGGGGCCCAGCTCCTACAATGAGCAGTTCTTC. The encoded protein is CASSPRYGGSGGPSSYNEQFF.

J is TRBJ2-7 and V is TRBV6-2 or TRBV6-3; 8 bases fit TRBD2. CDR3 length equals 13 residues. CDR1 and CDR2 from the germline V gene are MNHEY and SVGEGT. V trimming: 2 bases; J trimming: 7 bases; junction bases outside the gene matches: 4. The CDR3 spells CASSYMRGVEQYF. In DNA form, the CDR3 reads TGTGCCAGCAGTTACATGCGGGGGGTTGAGCAGTACTTC.

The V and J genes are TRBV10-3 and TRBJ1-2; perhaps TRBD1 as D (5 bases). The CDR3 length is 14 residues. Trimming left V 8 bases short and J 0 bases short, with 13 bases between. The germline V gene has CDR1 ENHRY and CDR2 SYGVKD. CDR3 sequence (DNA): TGTGCCATCCGGTGGGGACTAACTAACTATGGCTACACCTTC. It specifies CAIRWGLTNYGYTF.

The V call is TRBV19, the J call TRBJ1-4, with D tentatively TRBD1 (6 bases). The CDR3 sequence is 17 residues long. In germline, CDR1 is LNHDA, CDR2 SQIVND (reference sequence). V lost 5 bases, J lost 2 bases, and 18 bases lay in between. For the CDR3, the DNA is TGTGCCAGTAGTCCTCTGACAGGAAGAGGGACTAATGAAAAACTGTTTTTT. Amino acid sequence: CASSPLTGRGTNEKLFF.

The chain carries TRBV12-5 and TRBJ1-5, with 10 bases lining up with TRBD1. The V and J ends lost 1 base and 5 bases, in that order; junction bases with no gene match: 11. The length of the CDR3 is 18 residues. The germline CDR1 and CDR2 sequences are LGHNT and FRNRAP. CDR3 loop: CASGLAYRRDRGHQPQHF. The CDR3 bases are TGTGCTAGTGGTTTGGCCTACCGGCGGGACAGGGGACATCAGCCCCAGCATTTT.

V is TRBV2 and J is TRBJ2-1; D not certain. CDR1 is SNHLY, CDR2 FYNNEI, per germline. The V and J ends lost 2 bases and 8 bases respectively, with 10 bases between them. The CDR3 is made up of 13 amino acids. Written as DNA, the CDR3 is TGTGCCAGCAGTGAATTACGGGTGGATGAGCAGTTCTTC. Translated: CASSELRVDEQFF.

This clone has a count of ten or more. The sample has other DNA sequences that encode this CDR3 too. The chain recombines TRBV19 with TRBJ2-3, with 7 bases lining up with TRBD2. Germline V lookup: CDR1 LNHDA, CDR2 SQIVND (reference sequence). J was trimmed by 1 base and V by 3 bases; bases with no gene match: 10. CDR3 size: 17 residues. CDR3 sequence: CASSIRMIAGGTDTQYF. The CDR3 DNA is TGTGCCAGTAGTATCCGGATGATCGCGGGAGGCACAGATACGCAGTATTTT.

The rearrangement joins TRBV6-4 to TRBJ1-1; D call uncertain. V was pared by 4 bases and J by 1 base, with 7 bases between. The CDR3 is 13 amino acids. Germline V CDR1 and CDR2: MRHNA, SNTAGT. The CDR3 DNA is TGTGCCAGCAGTGCTTGGAGGAACACTGAAGCTTTCTTT. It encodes CASSAWRNTEAFF.

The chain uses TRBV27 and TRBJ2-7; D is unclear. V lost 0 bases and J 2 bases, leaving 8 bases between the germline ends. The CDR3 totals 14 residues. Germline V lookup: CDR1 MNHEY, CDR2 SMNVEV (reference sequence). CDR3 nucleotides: TGTGCCAGCAGTTTATCTTGGCCCACCTACGAGCAGTACTTC. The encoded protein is CASSLSWPTYEQYF.

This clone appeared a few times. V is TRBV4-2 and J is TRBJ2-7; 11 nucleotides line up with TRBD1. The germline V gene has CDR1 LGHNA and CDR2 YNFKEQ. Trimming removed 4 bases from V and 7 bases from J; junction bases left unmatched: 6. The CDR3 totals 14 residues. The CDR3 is CASSLRTGGPEQYF. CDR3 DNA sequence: TGTGCCAGCAGCCTCCGGACAGGGGGCCCTGAGCAGTACTTC.

CDR3 bases: TGTGCCAGCAGTTCAACAGGGCAGGGCTATGGCTACACCTTC. The encoded protein is CASSSTGQGYGYTF. The genes are TRBV28 and TRBJ1-2, with D possibly TRBD1 on 6 matching bases. Germline V gives CDR1 MDHEN, CDR2 SYDVKM. CDR3 length equals 14 residues. V was trimmed by 4 bases and J by 4 bases, leaving 13 bases between them.

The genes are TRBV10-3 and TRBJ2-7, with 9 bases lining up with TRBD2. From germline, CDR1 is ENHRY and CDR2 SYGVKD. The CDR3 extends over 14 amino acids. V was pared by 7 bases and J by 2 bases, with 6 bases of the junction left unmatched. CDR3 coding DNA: TGTGCCATCATGAGTAGCGGGGGAGCCTACGAGCAGTACTTC. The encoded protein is CAIMSSGGAYEQYF.

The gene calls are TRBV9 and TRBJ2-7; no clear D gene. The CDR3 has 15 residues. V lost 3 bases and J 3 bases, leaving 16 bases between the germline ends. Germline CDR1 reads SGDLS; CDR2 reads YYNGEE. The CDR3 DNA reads TGTGCCAGCAGCGAAGGAGCGACTTATTACTACGAGCAGTACTTC. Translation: CASSEGATYYYEQYF. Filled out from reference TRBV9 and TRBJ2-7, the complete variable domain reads DSGVTQTPKHLITATGQRVTLRCSPRSGDLSVYWYQQSLDQGLQFLIQYYNGEERAKGNILERFSAQQFPDLHSELNLSSLELGDSALYFCASSEGATYYYEQYFGPGTRLTVT.

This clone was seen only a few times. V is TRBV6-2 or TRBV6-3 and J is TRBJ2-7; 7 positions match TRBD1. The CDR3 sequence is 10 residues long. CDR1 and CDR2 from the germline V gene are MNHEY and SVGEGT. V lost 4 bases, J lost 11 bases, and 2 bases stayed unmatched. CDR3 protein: CASSSGTEYF. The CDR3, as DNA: TGTGCCAGCAGTTCCGGGACAGAGTACTTC.